This T cell receptor beta chain was obtained from a study of monozygotic twins with inflammatory bowel disease. Study findings and constraints: T cell subtypes were not distinguishable in this analysis. The authors note that differing immunosuppressive treatments may have added variability to patient repertoires.

This CDR3 comprises 14 residues. The germline V gene has CDR1 SGHTA and CDR2 FQGNSA. Concerning this clonotype: What it recognizes is unknown.

One entry per CDR3 protein, without DNA, is what TCRdb gives after re-calling the 5' RACE reads. This table lists more than 120,000 distinct CDR3 sequences. The chain recombines TRBV7-2 with TRBJ2-1; TCRdb proposes TRBD1, but this gene call is untestable without DNA. The TCR sequence derives from a human donor with ulcerative colitis or Crohn's disease, or a healthy co-twin of an affected twin (not recorded which). Source material: blood. CDR3 loop: CASSLVRDNNEQFF.